The 7 T cell receptor beta chains below all came from one sample that was sequenced in a study of T cell clonality in common variable immunodeficiency (dated by TCRdb to 2015 to 2017). Preparation of the library involved the immunoSEQ multiplex PCR assay. Held by TCRdb, this immuneACCESS table contains in-frame sequences only and omits some clones. Under half of the omission traces to an unresolved V gene where checked; the cause of the rest is unknown. In this sample the table shows some 54,000 clones, and no singletons are among them. The ten top clones hold approximately 1.9% of the sample. Sequenced sample: peripheral blood mononuclear cells. These receptors all stem from a person between 18 and 75 years old in good health.

In the case of this clone: Read data end 3 residues before the CDR3 end; the end is taken from the germline J gene. This chain joins TRBV19 and TRBJ2-5, with TRBD1 as a possible D gene (5 bases). Trimming cost V 3 bases and J 5 bases, with 10 bases left between them. CDR3 length: 13 residues. Germline CDR1 reads LNHDA; CDR2 reads SQIVND (reference sequence). CDR3 region: CASSIGRVETQYF. The covered CDR3 bases are TGTGCCAGTAGTATCGGCAGGGTGGAGACC.

Many counts were recorded for this clone. The CDR3 extends 3 residues past the end of the read, so its final part is completed from the germline J gene. This chain joins TRBV19 and TRBJ2-6; D unresolved. This CDR3 is built from 14 residues. CDR1 is LNHDA, CDR2 SQIVND, per germline (reference sequence). Trimming removed 4 bases from V and 5 bases from J, with 9 bases in between. The CDR3 loop reads CASSSGFWANVLTF. The DNA read from the CDR3 is TGTGCCAGTAGTAGCGGTTTTTGGGCCAACGTC.

This clone was found many times. The DNA ends 3 residues before the CDR3 does, and the rest of the CDR3 is filled in from the germline J gene. The chain uses TRBV29-1 and TRBJ2-3, with a tentative D call TRBD2 (6 bases). Germline V CDR1 and CDR2: SQVTM, ANQGSEA. The CDR3 is 15 residues long. The ends were cut back, 8 bases at V and 5 bases at J, with 23 bases in the middle. The CDR3 bases that were read are TGCAGCACTCGAGCGGGCCCGTTTTCAGGAGATACG. As protein: CSTRAGPFSGDT. The CDR3 in its entirety is CSTRAGPFSGDTQYF.

This clone came up many times. Sequencing ends 3 residues short of the CDR3 end; the germline J gene provides the rest. The chain links TRBV20-1 to TRBJ2-2; either TRBD1 or TRBD2 may supply D (5 bases each). Germline CDR1 DFQATT, CDR2 SNEGSKA (reference sequence). CDR3 length: 13 amino acids. The part of the CDR3 DNA that was read is TGCAGTGCGAGTGAGAGGGGTCCTGAAAGG. As protein: CSASERGPER. The full CDR3 is CSASERGPERLFF.

There are many counts of this clone. The CDR3 extends 3 residues past the end of the read, so its final part is completed from the germline J gene. The chain couples TRBV18 to TRBJ2-3; D remains unclear. With 4 bases removed from V and 2 bases from J, the gap between germline ends came to 7 bases. The V gene's germline CDR1 is KGHSH and CDR2 LQKENI. The CDR3 contains 13 residues. Partial CDR3 DNA: TGTGCCAGCTCACGCAGTTACACAGATACG. This translates into CASSRSYTDT. The full-length CDR3 reads as CASSRSYTDTQYF.

The CDR3 reads CSAREGGAGYEQYF. The covered CDR3 bases are TGCAGTGCTAGGGAAGGGGGGGCCGGCTACGAG. The gene calls are TRBV20-1 and TRBJ2-7, with TRBD2 as a possible D gene (7 bases). Sequencing ends 3 residues short of the CDR3 end; the germline J gene provides the rest. CDR3 length: 14 amino acids. The V end lost 3 bases, the J end lost 3 bases, and 15 bases lay between the germline ends. The germline gives CDR1 DFQATT, CDR2 SNEGSKA (reference sequence).

This clone was observed at least ten times. The CDR3 goes on 3 residues after the read ends, and that part is filled in from the germline J gene. The J gene is TRBJ2-5, the V gene TRBV5-4; possibly TRBD2 for D (6 bases). The length of the CDR3 is 14 residues. Germline V gene lookup returns CDR1 SGHNT and CDR2 YYREEE (reference sequence). V was trimmed by 2 bases and J by 5 bases, leaving 13 bases between them. The CDR3 spells CASSFQGGGETQYF. CDR3 bases read: TGTGCCAGCAGCTTCCAGGGAGGTGGTGAGACC.